One and the same sample provided the 23 T cell receptor beta chains below, sequenced in a study of T cell responses to AZD1222 COVID-19 vaccine. Method: immunoSEQ multiplex PCR; TCRdb's copy keeps in-frame clones and lacks some. The table lists 90,000 to 150,000 clones, approximately 90% of them singletons, with 6% to 8% in the top ten. The source was peripheral blood, collected 28 days after the second AZD1222 dose. Receptor source: an adult who received the AZD1222 COVID-19 vaccine.

The V call is TRBV7-2, the J call TRBJ2-3, with a weak D call TRBD2 (5 bases). This CDR3 contains 12 residues. The ends were cut back, 5 bases at V and 7 bases at J, with 10 bases in the middle. Germline V gene lookup returns CDR1 SGHTA and CDR2 FQGNSA. CDR3 in DNA: TGTGCCAGCAGCCCCGGGGTCCATACGCAGTATTTT. Its protein product is CASSPGVHTQYF. Looking up the rest from reference TRBV7-2 and TRBJ2-3 gives the full variable domain: GAGVSQSPSNKVTEKGKDVELRCDPISGHTALYWYRQSLGQGLEFLIYFQGNSAPDKSGLPSDRFSAERTGGSVSTLTIQRTQQEDSAVYLCASSPGVHTQYFGPGTRLTVL.

This clone was observed a single time. The chain links TRBV29-1 to TRBJ1-1, with D unresolved. Trimming took off 2 bases at V and 5 bases at J, with 9 bases between the two ends. Germline V gene data show CDR1 as SQVTM and CDR2 as ANQGSEA. The CDR3 contains 12 residues. CDR3 DNA: TGCAGCGTTGAAATGCCGGGAACTGAAGCTTTCTTT. Its protein is CSVEMPGTEAFF.

V and J are TRBV7-9 and TRBJ2-1; 7 bases are a match to TRBD2. Losses at the gene ends were 6 bases for V and 0 bases for J; bases not matched to a gene: 11. The CDR3 runs to 17 residues. Germline V gene data show CDR1 as SEHNR and CDR2 as FQNEAQ (reference sequence). CDR3 protein: CASSLAVPGRSYNEQFF. The CDR3 DNA is TGTGCCAGCAGTCTAGCGGTTCCGGGGCGCTCCTACAATGAGCAGTTCTTC. The full variable domain, in which reference TRBV7-9 and TRBJ2-1 provide the parts outside the CDR3, is DTGVSQNPRHKITKRGQNVTFRCDPISEHNRLYWYRQTLGQGPEFLTYFQNEAQLEKSRLLSDRFSAERPKGSFSTLEIQRTEQGDSAMYLCASSLAVPGRSYNEQFFGPGTRLTVL.

This clone was detected once. The J gene is TRBJ2-7, the V gene TRBV7-2, with D perhaps TRBD1 (5 bases). Trimming pared 1 base from V and 4 bases from J, leaving 17 bases between. The CDR3 spans 16 residues. Germline CDR1 SGHTA, CDR2 FQGNSA. This CDR3 is CASSLGKGSGKYEQYF. As DNA, the CDR3 is TGTGCCAGCAGCTTAGGCAAGGGGTCTGGAAAATACGAGCAGTACTTC.

This clone appeared once. The chain is built from TRBV18 and TRBJ2-7; 9 bases agree with TRBD2. Germline CDR1 reads KGHSH; CDR2 reads LQKENI. There are 16 residues in the CDR3. Trimming removed 2 bases from V and 1 base from J; junction bases left unmatched: 6. The CDR3 DNA follows: TGTGCCAGCTCACCATCGGGACTAGCTAAGTCCTACGAGCAGTACTTC. It specifies CASSPSGLAKSYEQYF.

The V and J genes are TRBV29-1 and TRBJ1-2; D is uncertain. Trimming took off 2 bases at V and 4 bases at J, with 8 bases between the two ends. Germline V CDR1 and CDR2: SQVTM, ANQGSEA. The CDR3 is 12 amino acids. Written as DNA, the CDR3 is TGCAGCGTTGAAAGAGAACCCTATGGCTACACCTTC. Translation: CSVEREPYGYTF.

The V and J genes are TRBV19 and TRBJ2-5, with D possibly called TRBD1 or TRBD2 (6 bases each). Germline V gives CDR1 LNHDA, CDR2 SQIVND (reference sequence). Trimming took off 3 bases at V and 5 bases at J, with 19 bases between the two ends. CDR3 length: 16 residues. The CDR3 bases are TGTGCCAGTAGTATCATCATGGGACTGAGGGGGGAGACCCAGTACTTC. Protein sequence: CASSIIMGLRGETQYF.

J is TRBJ2-3 and V is TRBV7-2; no clear D. CDR1 and CDR2 (germline): SGHTA, FQGNSA. V gave up 1 base and J gave up 2 bases, with 4 bases separating them. The CDR3 covers 13 residues. The CDR3 sequence is CASSLGYTDTQYF. In DNA form, the CDR3 reads TGTGCCAGCAGCTTAGGCTACACAGATACGCAGTATTTT.

This chain uses TRBV14 with TRBJ1-6; TRBD1 might be the D (6 bases). The CDR3 is made up of 14 amino acids. Germline-derived CDR1 and CDR2 are SGHDN and FVKESK. Deletions cut 2 bases from V and 8 bases from J, with 10 bases between. The CDR3 sequence: CASSQTQGYSPLHF. The DNA for the CDR3 is TGTGCCAGCAGCCAAACCCAGGGGTATTCACCCCTCCACTTT.

This chain joins TRBV18 and TRBJ2-1; D gene unclear. The CDR3 is 16 residues long. Germline V CDR1 and CDR2: KGHSH, LQKENI. V was clipped by 8 bases and J by 0 bases, with 17 bases between them. The CDR3 DNA sequence: TGTGCCAGCCAGGCCCCCGTTGGGAACTCCTACAATGAGCAGTTCTTC. Translation gives CASQAPVGNSYNEQFF.

CDR3 nucleotide sequence: TGCGCCAGCAGCCAAGTGTGGGACCCGAGTAGGTTCTTCGATGAGCAGTTCTTC. Translating gives CASSQVWDPSRFFDEQFF. V is TRBV4-3 and J is TRBJ2-1; D is perhaps TRBD1 or TRBD2 (5 bases each). From germline, CDR1 is LGHNA and CDR2 YSLEER. Trimming removed 1 base at V and 8 bases at J, with 24 bases between. The CDR3 loop spans 18 amino acids.

The chain couples TRBV6-5 to TRBJ2-1, with D maybe TRBD1 (5 bases). CDR3 size: 14 residues. Germline loops: CDR1 MNHEY, CDR2 SVGAGI. V was cut by 4 bases and J by 1 base, with 8 bases left in between. DNA of the CDR3: TGTGCCAGCAGTTCTCAGGGATCCTACAATGAGCAGTTCTTC. Amino acid sequence: CASSSQGSYNEQFF.

This chain uses TRBV12-5 with TRBJ2-5; 8 bases map to TRBD1. V lost 1 base and J lost 9; bases outside the gene matches: 1. This CDR3 spans 12 amino acids. In germline, CDR1 is LGHNT, CDR2 FRNRAP. DNA of the CDR3: TGTGCTAGTGGTTTGGGACAGGGGTCCCAGTACTTC. This gives the protein CASGLGQGSQYF.

V and J are TRBV29-1 and TRBJ2-2; D is unresolved. This CDR3 contains 13 residues. Between the trimmed V and J ends, which lost 3 bases and 4 bases, there was a span of 9 bases. Per germline, CDR1 SQVTM and CDR2 ANQGSEA. CDR3: CSVEVIRTGELFF. CDR3 sequence (DNA): TGCAGCGTTGAGGTTATACGCACCGGGGAGCTGTTTTTT.

V gene TRBV7-2 combines with J gene TRBJ2-1; either TRBD1 or TRBD2 may supply D (5 bases each). Germline V CDR1 and CDR2: SGHTA, FQGNSA. With 1 base removed from V and 6 bases from J, the gap between germline ends came to 13 bases. The CDR3 is made up of 15 amino acids. The CDR3 bases are TGTGCCAGCAGCTTAGTTTCGGGACCCATCAATGAGCAGTTCTTC. Protein: CASSLVSGPINEQFF.

V gene TRBV28 combines with J gene TRBJ1-6, with TRBD1 as a possible D gene (5 bases). The CDR3 runs to 13 residues. CDR1 and CDR2 from the germline V gene are MDHEN and SYDVKM. V lost 6 bases and J lost 10, with 13 bases in between. The CDR3 DNA reads as TGTGCCAGCAGGCCTAGGGGTGGCTCACCCCTCCACTTT. This sequence encodes CASRPRGGSPLHF.

The chain recombines TRBV5-4 with TRBJ1-6, with 7 bases lining up with TRBD1. This CDR3 spans 14 amino acids. CDR1 and CDR2 (germline): SGHNT, YYREEE (reference sequence). V trimming: 5 bases; J trimming: 7 bases; junction bases outside the gene matches: 6. The CDR3 nucleotides are TGTGCCAGCAGAACGGCAGGGGGGAATTCACCCCTCCACTTT. It is translated as CASRTAGGNSPLHF.

The chain uses TRBV11-3 and TRBJ1-1, with TRBD1 as a possible D gene (6 bases). Per germline, CDR1 SGHNT and CDR2 YENEEA. The germline V and J ends were trimmed by 5 bases and 4 bases, with 17 bases remaining between them. CDR3 length equals 15 residues. The DNA of the CDR3 is TGTGCCAGCAGCCACCGACAGGCGATGGGCACTGAAGCTTTCTTT. Translating it yields CASSHRQAMGTEAFF.

The CDR3 nucleotides read TGTGCCAGCAGTCGAAACCCCTATGGGTGGGACTCTGGAAACACCATATATTTT. Translating it yields CASSRNPYGWDSGNTIYF. V usage is TRBV6-6 and J usage is TRBJ1-3; D unclear. Trimming pared 5 bases from V and 0 bases from J, leaving 20 bases between. CDR3 length: 18 amino acids. Looked up from germline, CDR1 is MNHNY and CDR2 is SVGAGI (reference sequence).

J is TRBJ1-2 and V is TRBV27; possibly TRBD1 for D (5 bases). Trimming stripped 0 bases from V and 8 bases from J, with 16 bases between. This CDR3 is built from 15 residues. Per germline, CDR1 MNHEY and CDR2 SMNVEV (reference sequence). The chain's CDR3 is CASSLSRQRRGGYTF. The CDR3 bases are TGTGCCAGCAGTTTATCGAGGCAGCGTAGGGGAGGCTACACCTTC.

The chain uses TRBV19 and TRBJ1-1; TRBD1 might be the D (5 bases). Trimming left V 6 bases short and J 3 bases short, with 8 bases between. The CDR3 runs to 12 residues. The germline gives CDR1 LNHDA, CDR2 SQIVND (reference sequence). CDR3: CASSDSYTEAFF. CDR3 sequence (DNA): TGTGCCAGTAGCGACAGCTACACTGAAGCTTTCTTT.

A single count supports this clone. V is TRBV15 and J is TRBJ2-1; D not resolved. CDR3 length equals 14 residues. Germline V CDR1 and CDR2: LNHNV, YYDKDF (reference sequence). Deletions cut 0 bases from V and 11 bases from J, with 14 bases between. The CDR3 DNA sequence: TGTGCCACCAGCAGAGATCGATCCGCCAGCCAGCAGTTCTTC. This translates into CATSRDRSASQQFF.

The chain carries TRBV5-1 and TRBJ2-5; D may correspond to TRBD1 or TRBD2 (5 bases each). V shed 0 bases and J shed 0 bases, with 9 bases lying between them. Germline CDR1 reads SGHRS; CDR2 reads YFSETQ. The CDR3 runs 15 residues. CDR3 sequence (DNA): TGCGCCAGCAGCTTGGGGGACGAACACCAAGAGACCCAGTACTTC. Translated, it gives CASSLGDEHQETQYF.